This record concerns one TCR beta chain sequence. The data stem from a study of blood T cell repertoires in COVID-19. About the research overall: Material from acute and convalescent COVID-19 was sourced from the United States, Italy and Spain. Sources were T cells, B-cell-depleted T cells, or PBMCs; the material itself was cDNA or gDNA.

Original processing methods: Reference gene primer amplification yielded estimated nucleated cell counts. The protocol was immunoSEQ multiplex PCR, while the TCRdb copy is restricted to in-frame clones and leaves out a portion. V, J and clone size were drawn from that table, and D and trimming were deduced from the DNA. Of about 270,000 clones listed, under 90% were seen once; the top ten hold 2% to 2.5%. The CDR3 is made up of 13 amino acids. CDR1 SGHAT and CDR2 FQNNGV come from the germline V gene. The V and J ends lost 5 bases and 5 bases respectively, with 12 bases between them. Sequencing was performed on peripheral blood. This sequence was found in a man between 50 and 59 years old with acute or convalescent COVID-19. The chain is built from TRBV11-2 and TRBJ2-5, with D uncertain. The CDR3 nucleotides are TGTGCCAGCAGCCCCCGCCCCCGGGAGACCCAGTACTTC. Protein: CASSPRPRETQYF.